This paragraph covers one T cell receptor beta chain sequence. This entry comes from a study of blood T cell repertoires in COVID-19. The wider study: The United States, Italy and Spain were the sources of the acute and convalescent COVID-19 samples. From T cells, B-cell-depleted T cells, or PBMCs came the material, which was cDNA or gDNA.

Study processing details: Nucleated cell counts were estimated from reference gene primer amplification. The method was immunoSEQ multiplex PCR; TCRdb's version includes in-frame clones alone and lacks a portion of them. That table supplies the V and J calls and clone size; D and trimming were determined from the DNA. The sample contains a few hundred thousand clones, more than 75% of which appear only once. This CDR3 has 16 amino acids. The junction had 9 bases not matched to a gene; V was cut back by 3 bases and J by 6 bases. From germline, CDR1 is KGHDR and CDR2 SFDVKD. The sequence was obtained from a human donor in a cohort sampled during active COVID-19. The J gene is TRBJ2-1, the V gene TRBV24-1, with 8 positions matching TRBD2. The sequenced sample was peripheral blood. This CDR3 is CATSDDVAGRGNEQFF. CDR3 nucleotide sequence: TGTGCCACCAGTGATGATGTAGCGGGAAGAGGCAATGAGCAGTTCTTC.